The clone carrying this TCR beta chain has only a few counts. This specimen comes from a study of T cells in Graves' hyperthyroidism and ophthalmopathy. The CDR3 contains 14 residues. Trimming removed 5 bases from V and 5 bases from J, with 19 bases in between. Looked up from germline, CDR1 is DFQATT and CDR2 is SNEGSKA (reference sequence). RNA transcripts served as the template for amplifying TCR beta CDR3 regions. With the HTBI primer set, the TCR CDR3 went through a first round of RT-PCR. TCRdb re-analysed the multiplex PCR reads in MiXCR, keeping a single row per CDR3 protein. The sample lists 500,000 to 800,000 distinct CDR3 sequences, 45% seen once, with approximately 7.2% in the top ten.

The rearrangement links TRBV20-1 to TRBJ2-7; D perhaps matches TRBD2 (5 bases). This clonotype was obtained from an adult man with Graves' disease, either hyperthyroidism or ophthalmopathy (not recorded which). The sequenced sample consisted of peripheral blood or thyroid tissue (not recorded which). In DNA, the CDR3 is TGCAGTGCTGAGGCTGGGGAGTCTCAAAACGAGCAGTACTTC. Its protein product is CSAEAGESQNEQYF.